The entry below gives a single TCR delta chain sequence along with its context. As yet, its antigen is unknown. The junction does not match germline at one end; this may be a read error. The entry originates in a study of Vδ1+ human thymocytes. Study-level points and caveats: Many TRG clonotypes were shared between donors; TRD repertoires were essentially private. Thymic TRG and TRD repertoires appeared highly polyclonal, with Gaussian CDR3 length distributions. Despite high sort purity, 20% to 25% of thymic T cell receptor delta sequences were Vdelta2.

RNA was extracted from the cells and then reverse transcribed. Pooled V-gene forward primers with one constant-region reverse primer generated the CDR3 amplicons by multiplex PCR. TCRdb applied CATT to the multiplex PCR reads for clone calling. The sample lists roughly 56,000 delta-chain clones; roughly 16% were seen once. After alphabeta T cell depletion, CD3+ Vdelta1+ Vdelta2- thymocytes were sorted. CDR1 and CDR2 from the germline V gene are NSMFDY and ISSIKDK. The CDR3 is made up of 9 amino acids. The sequencing input was Vdelta1+ gamma-delta thymocytes from the thymus. Subset defined: FACS-sorted CD3+ TCRalphabeta- TCRVdelta1+ TCRVdelta2- thymocytes. The TCR sequence derives from a girl under three years old who had congenital heart surgery. The chain recombines TRAV29/DV5 with TRDJ1, with D unclear. The CDR3 nucleotides are TGTGCAGCAAGCGCGTGGGCCTTCTTT. It is translated as CAASAWAFF.